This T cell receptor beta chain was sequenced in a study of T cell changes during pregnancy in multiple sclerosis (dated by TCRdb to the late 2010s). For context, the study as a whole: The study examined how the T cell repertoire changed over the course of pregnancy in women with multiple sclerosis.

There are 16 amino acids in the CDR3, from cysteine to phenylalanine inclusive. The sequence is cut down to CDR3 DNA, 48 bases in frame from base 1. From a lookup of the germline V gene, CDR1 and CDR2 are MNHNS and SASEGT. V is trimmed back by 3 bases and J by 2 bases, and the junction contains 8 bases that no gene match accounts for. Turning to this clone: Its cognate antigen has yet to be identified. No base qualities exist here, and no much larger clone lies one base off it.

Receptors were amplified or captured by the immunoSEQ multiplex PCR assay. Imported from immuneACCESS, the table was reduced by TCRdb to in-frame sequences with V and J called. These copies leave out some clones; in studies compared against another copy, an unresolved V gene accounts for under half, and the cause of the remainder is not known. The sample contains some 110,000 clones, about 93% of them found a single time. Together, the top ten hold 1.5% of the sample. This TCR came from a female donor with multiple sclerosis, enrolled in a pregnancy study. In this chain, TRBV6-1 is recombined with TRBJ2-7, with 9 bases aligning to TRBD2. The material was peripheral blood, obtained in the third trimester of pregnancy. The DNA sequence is TGTGCCAGCAGTGACCAAGCGGGAGGAAACCCCTACGAGCAGTACTTC. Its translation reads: CASSDQAGGNPYEQYF.